This T cell receptor beta chain was obtained from a study of a mutant IDH1 vaccine in newly diagnosed glioma. Study at large: With temozolomide cycles, or 4-6 weeks after radiotherapy alone, vaccination was started.

This clone was seen a few times. Its antigen is currently unknown. Time point reported: week 5, during vaccination. Topical imiquimod accompanied each vaccine dose, which consisted of 300 ug of mutant IDH1 20-mer peptide. Sequencing was performed with immunoSEQ multiplex PCR; in TCRdb, only in-frame clones are kept and a portion is missing. The table lists around 36,000 clones, approximately 90% of them singletons. Findings of the study overall: Of all patients, under 95% showed vaccine-induced immune responses. With respect to changes in top peripheral T cell clonotypes, pseudoprogression seemed unrelated.

V lost 4 bases, J lost 3 bases, and 10 bases lay in between. This CDR3 has 14 residues. Germline CDR1 and CDR2: SNHLY and FYNNEI. The TCR sequence derives from a man aged 50 or older with glioma. Sequences were derived from PBMCs, sampled from a glioma patient whose treatment included an IDH1 peptide vaccine. This chain links TRBV2 with TRBJ1-5; D is unclear. The CDR3 DNA is TGTGCCAGCAGTGTTCGGCAGGTCAATCAGCCCCAGCATTTT. This codes for CASSVRQVNQPQHF.